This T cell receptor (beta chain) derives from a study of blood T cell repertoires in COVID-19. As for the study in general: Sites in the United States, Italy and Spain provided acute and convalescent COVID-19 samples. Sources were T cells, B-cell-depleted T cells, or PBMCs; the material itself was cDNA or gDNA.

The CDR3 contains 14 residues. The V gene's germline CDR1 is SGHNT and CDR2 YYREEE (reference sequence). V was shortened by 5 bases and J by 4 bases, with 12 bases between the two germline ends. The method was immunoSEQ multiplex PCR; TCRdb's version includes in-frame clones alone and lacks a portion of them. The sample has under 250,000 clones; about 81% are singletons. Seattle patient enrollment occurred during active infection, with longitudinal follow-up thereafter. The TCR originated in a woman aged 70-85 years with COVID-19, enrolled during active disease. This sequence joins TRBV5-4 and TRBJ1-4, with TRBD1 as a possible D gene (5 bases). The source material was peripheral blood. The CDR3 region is CASSRGSSNEKLFF. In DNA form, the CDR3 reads TGTGCCAGCAGTAGGGGAAGCAGTAATGAAAAACTGTTTTTT.